This TCR beta chain stems from a study of T-cell memory formation after mild COVID-19. Study-wide background: Most TCR clusters belonged to a single donor. Study-wide findings and caveats: Those CD4+ clones that contracted were mainly in CM and EM (CD8+ ones in EMRA). A balance of CD4 and CD8 characterized clones contracting day 15 to 85, whereas later expanders leaned CD4+.

For this clonotype: Antigen: not known.

TCRdb re-called the 5' RACE reads with MiXCR, one entry per CDR3 protein. The repertoire holds roughly 500,000 distinct CDR3 sequences, with about a fifth as singletons. This CDR3 comprises 13 residues. V lost 3 bases and J lost 8, with 16 bases in between. Looked up from germline, CDR1 is SQVTM and CDR2 is ANQGSEA. The chain couples TRBV29-1 to TRBJ1-2, with D tentatively TRBD1 (5 bases). The sequence derives from an adult woman who had mild COVID-19 (a few samples of this study predate the infection). Cell type and time point are not known. The source material was PBMCs or a T cell subset sorted from them (not recorded which). The CDR3 spells CSVEGQGPNGYTF. In DNA, the CDR3 is TGCAGCGTTGAGGGGCAGGGTCCGAACGGCTACACCTTC.